This TCR beta chain was sequenced in a study of blood T cell repertoires in COVID-19 (dated by TCRdb to the early 2020s). Regarding the research as a whole: Collaborator samples came from the United States, Italy and Spain and covered acute and convalescent phases of COVID-19. Subjects who had been exposed to COVID-19, were actively infected with it, or had recovered from it provided the deeply sampled blood TCRbeta repertoires that made up the dataset. A freely available public database, intended as a resource for researchers studying the immune response to SARS-CoV-2, is where the repertoires were released. The prospective study material was composed of cDNA or gDNA derived from T cells, B-cell-depleted T cells, or PBMCs. The samples were drawn from the first 160 participants of the ongoing ImmuneRACE study and from over a thousand subjects provided by 6 global collaborators. Where HLA class I and class II types were available, the types were taken from metadata supplied by the sample provider, not from assay-based typing. A de-identified subject ID, COVID-19 status, age in years and sex were almost always included in the sample metadata.

The germline V gene provides CDR1 MNHEY and CDR2 SVGAGI. V and J are truncated by 6 bases and 7 bases respectively, leaving an intervening sequence of 7 bases. From cysteine to phenylalanine, the CDR3 is 12 amino acids long. The read is trimmed to its CDR3 DNA, 36 bases read in frame from base 1. TCRbeta CDR3 regions were amplified from genomic DNA using the immunoSEQ Assay, a bias-controlled multiplex PCR. Turning to the authors' computational methods: Within the assay, amplification of reference gene primers was used to estimate how many nucleated cells each sample contained. To quantify the absolute abundance of each unique TCRbeta CDR3 rearrangement, sequence reads were collapsed and filtered. For each sample, productive Simpson clonality was calculated as the square root of Simpson's diversity index across productive rearrangements. In its TCRdb copy, this immuneACCESS table keeps in-frame sequences only and misses some clones. Where compared with another copy, unresolved V genes explain less than half of these, and the others have no known cause. V and J calls and clone size follow that table, whereas D and trimming were derived from the DNA. The sample table holds some 270,000 clones, of which roughly 86% were seen once. The top ten hold about 10% of the sample.

Overall results and qualifications from the work: Clinical and demographic metadata were provided uncurated, with the amount varying by source and participant.

The collaborating institutions used their own protocols to collect whole blood in K2EDTA tubes. Collaborator samples were shipped for TCRbeta analysis as frozen whole blood, isolated PBMCs, or DNA extracted from either sample type. This clone was seen a handful of times. What antigen it recognizes has not been identified. No base quality information exists; no much larger clone differs at one position. The V and J genes are TRBV6-5 and TRBJ1-6; no confident D gene assignment can be made. This TCR was recovered from a man aged 40-55 years with active or convalescent COVID-19. What was sequenced was peripheral blood. The DNA sequence is TGTGCCAGCAGCGGGGTGAATTCACCCCTCCACTTT. Translated, it reads CASSGVNSPLHF.